The text below deals with one T cell receptor beta chain. The target antigen is unknown. This specimen belongs to a study of T cell responses to AZD1222 COVID-19 vaccine. Findings of the study overall: Baseline seropositivity occurred in only 5 or 6 AZD1222 recipients. Donors were mostly white British, more females; clonal diversity possibly underestimated. Spike-specific TCR breadth and depth went up after people got two AZD1222 doses.

The table came from immunoSEQ multiplex PCR; TCRdb's copy has only in-frame clones and leaves some out. Counted here are about 73,000 clones, nearly 90% occurring once; the ten biggest clones make up about 9%. The CDR3 is 15 amino acids. Germline V gene data show CDR1 as GTSNPN and CDR2 as SVGIG (reference sequence). With 2 bases clipped from V and 7 bases from J, the junction kept 8 bases outside the gene matches. The V gene is TRBV30, the J gene TRBJ1-2; TRBD1 agrees at 12 bases. Sequencing used peripheral blood, obtained 28 days after the second AZD1222 dose. This receptor was taken from an adult who received the AZD1222 COVID-19 vaccine. The chain's CDR3 is CAWSHPGQGASGYTF. The CDR3 DNA reads as TGTGCCTGGAGTCACCCGGGACAGGGGGCCTCTGGCTACACCTTC.